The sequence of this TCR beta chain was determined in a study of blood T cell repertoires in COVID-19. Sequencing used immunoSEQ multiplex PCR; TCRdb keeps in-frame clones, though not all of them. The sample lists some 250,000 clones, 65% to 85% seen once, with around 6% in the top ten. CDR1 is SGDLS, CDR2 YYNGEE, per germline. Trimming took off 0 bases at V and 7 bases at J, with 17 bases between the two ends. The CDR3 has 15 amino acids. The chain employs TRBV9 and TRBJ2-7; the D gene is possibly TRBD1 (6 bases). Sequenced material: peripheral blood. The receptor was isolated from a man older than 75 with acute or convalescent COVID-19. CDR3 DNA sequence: TGTGCCAGCAGCGTAGCAGGGGAACTAGGGCGGGAGCAGTACTTC. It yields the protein CASSVAGELGREQYF.